The TCR beta chain under discussion was sequenced for a study of cytomegalovirus exposure and HLA in healthy donors. Overall study results and limits: Presence/absence analyses assumed roughly uniform sequencing depth across donors.

This clone was detected once. What it binds is not known. PCR involved 60 Vbeta and 13 Jbeta primers. Generated by immunoSEQ multiplex PCR, the TCRdb table keeps only in-frame clones and is missing some. The sample shows some 180,000 clones, roughly 77% of them seen only once. Germline values: CDR1 MDHEN, CDR2 SYDVKM. Trimming at V came to 2 bases and at J to 2 bases, leaving 12 bases not matched to a gene. The CDR3 runs 18 residues. The chain links TRBV28 to TRBJ1-1, with 9 bases lining up with TRBD1. The clonotype comes from a woman aged 25-40 years in good health and CMV-seropositive. Source material: PBMCs. DNA of the CDR3: TGTGCCAGCAGTTTAGCGGTCCCGGGACAGGGAATAAACACTGAAGCTTTCTTT. Translated, it gives CASSLAVPGQGINTEAFF.